The clone carrying this TCR beta chain appeared many times. The sample comes from a study of blood T cells in healthy people across ages. The second PCR ran about 6 to 12 cycles with a sample-barcoded 5' primer and J-beta primers. Each cDNA molecule was tagged by a template-switch adaptor that had 12 random nucleotides. TCRdb recomputed calls from the 5' RACE reads with MiXCR, one row per CDR3 protein. The data hold approximately 800,000 distinct CDR3 sequences, with around 24% observed a single time. The V end lost 0 bases, the J end lost 2 bases, and 5 bases lay between the germline ends. This CDR3 has 13 residues. Germline assignment: CDR1 SGHDT and CDR2 YYEEEE. This sample also appeared in a second study, on T cells of mothers and their children. This second study notes: Every mother supplied over 8 million TCR beta CDR3 reads and every child about 3 million. Overlap measured in related mother-child pairs was slightly, non-significantly higher than in unrelated pairs.

The rearrangement uses TRBV5-6 and TRBJ1-1; the D is unclear. This clonotype was obtained from a boy between 10 and 17 years old in good health. Sequenced input: blood. The CDR3 region has the DNA TGTGCCAGCAGCTTGGAGGCTAACACTGAAGCTTTCTTT. Translating it yields CASSLEANTEAFF.